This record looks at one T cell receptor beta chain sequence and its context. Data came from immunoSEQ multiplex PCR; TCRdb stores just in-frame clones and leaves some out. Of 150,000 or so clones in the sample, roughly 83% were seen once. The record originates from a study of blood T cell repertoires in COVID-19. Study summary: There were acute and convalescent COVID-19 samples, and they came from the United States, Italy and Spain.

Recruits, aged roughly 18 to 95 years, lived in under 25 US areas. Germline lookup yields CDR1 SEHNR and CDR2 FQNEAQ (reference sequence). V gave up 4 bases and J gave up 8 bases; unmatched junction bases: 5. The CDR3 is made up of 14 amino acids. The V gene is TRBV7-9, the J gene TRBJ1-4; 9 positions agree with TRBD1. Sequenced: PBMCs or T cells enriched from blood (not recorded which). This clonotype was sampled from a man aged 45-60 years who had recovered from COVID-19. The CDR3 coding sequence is TGTGCCAGCAGCTCGACAGGGGGTGAGGAAAAACTGTTTTTT. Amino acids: CASSSTGGEEKLFF.